This TCR beta chain was captured by sequencing in a study of cytomegalovirus exposure and HLA in healthy donors. The PCR made use of 60 Vbeta and 13 Jbeta primers. Data came from immunoSEQ multiplex PCR; TCRdb stores just in-frame clones and leaves some out. The table shows fewer than 250,000 clones, with over 75% occurring only once. The length of the CDR3 is 16 residues. The V gene lost 4 bases and the J gene lost 9 bases, with 26 bases spanning the gap. Germline values: CDR1 SGHRS, CDR2 YFSETQ. This TCR was recovered from a girl aged 2 to 9 in good health and CMV-seronegative. Sequences were obtained from PBMCs. V gene TRBV5-1 combines with J gene TRBJ2-7; D might be TRBD2 (6 bases). This CDR3 is CASSIRAGRPEEVQYF. In DNA form, the CDR3 reads TGCGCCAGCAGCATCAGGGCGGGAAGGCCCGAGGAGGTGCAGTACTTC.